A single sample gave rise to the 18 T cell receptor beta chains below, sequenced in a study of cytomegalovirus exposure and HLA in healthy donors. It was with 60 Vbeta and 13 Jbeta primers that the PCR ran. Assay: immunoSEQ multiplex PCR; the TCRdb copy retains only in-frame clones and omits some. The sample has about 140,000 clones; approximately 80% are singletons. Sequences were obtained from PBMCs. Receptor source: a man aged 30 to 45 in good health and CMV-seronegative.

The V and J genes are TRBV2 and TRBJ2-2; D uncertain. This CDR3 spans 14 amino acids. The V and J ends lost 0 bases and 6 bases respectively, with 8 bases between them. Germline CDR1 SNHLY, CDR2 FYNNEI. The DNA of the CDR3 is TGTGCCAGCAGTGAAGCCCGACAACCCGGGGAGCTGTTTTTT. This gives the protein CASSEARQPGELFF.

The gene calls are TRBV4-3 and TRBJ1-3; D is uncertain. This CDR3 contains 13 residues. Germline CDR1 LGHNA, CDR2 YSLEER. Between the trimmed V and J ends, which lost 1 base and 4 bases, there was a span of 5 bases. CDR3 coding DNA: TGCGCCAGCAGCCAAGCTACCGGAAACACCATATATTTT. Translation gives CASSQATGNTIYF.

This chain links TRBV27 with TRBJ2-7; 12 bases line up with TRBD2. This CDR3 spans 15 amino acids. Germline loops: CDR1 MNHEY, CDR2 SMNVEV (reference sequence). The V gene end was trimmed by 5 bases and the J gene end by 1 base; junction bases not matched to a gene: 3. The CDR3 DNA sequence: TGTGCCAGCAGTATACTAGCGGGAGGTTCCTACGAGCAGTACTTC. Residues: CASSILAGGSYEQYF.

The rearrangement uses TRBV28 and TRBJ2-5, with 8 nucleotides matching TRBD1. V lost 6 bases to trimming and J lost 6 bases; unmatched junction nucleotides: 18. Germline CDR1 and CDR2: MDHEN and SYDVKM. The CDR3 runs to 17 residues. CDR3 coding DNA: TGTGCCAGCAGCCATACTCTCCGGACAGGGAATACGAAGACCCAGTACTTC. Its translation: CASSHTLRTGNTKTQYF.

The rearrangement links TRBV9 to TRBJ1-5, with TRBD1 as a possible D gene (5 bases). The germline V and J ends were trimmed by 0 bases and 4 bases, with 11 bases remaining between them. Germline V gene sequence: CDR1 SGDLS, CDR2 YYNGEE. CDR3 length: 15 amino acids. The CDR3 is CASSVGGGLNQPQHF. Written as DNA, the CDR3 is TGTGCCAGCAGCGTAGGGGGGGGGTTAAATCAGCCCCAGCATTTT.

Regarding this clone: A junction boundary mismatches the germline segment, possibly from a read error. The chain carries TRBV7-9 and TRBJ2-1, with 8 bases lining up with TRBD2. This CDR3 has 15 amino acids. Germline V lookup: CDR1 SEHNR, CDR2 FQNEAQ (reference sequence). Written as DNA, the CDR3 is TGTTCCAGCAGCTCAGTAGCGGGACGCTACAATGAGCAGTTCTTC. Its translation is CSSSSVAGRYNEQFF.

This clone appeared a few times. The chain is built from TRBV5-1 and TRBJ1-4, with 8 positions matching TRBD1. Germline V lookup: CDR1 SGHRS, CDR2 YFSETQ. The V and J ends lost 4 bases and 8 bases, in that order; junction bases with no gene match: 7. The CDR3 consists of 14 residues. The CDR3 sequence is CASSDGTGREKLFF. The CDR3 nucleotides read TGCGCCAGCAGCGACGGGACAGGTCGGGAAAAACTGTTTTTT.

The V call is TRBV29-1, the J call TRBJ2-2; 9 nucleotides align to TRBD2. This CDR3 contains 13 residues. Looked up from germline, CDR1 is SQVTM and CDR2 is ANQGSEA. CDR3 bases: TGCATATGTAGCGGGAGAGGAACCGGGGAGCTGTTTTTT. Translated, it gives CICSGRGTGELFF.

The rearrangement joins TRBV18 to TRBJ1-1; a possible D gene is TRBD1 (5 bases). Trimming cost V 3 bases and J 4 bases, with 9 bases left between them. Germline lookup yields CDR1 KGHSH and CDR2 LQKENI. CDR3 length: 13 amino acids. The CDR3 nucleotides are TGTGCCAGCTCACCCCAGGGTAGCACTGAAGCTTTCTTT. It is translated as CASSPQGSTEAFF.

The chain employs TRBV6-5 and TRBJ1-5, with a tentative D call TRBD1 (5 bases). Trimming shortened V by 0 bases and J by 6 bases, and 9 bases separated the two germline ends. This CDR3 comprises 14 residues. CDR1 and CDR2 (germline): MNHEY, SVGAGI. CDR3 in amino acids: CASSYSQGSQPQHF. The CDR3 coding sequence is TGTGCCAGCAGTTACTCGCAGGGCTCTCAGCCCCAGCATTTT.

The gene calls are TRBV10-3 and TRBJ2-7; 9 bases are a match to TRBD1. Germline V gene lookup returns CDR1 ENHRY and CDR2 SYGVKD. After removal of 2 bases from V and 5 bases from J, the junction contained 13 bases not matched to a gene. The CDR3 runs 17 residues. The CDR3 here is CAISEGQGTPRPHEQYF. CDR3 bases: TGTGCCATCAGTGAGGGACAGGGGACTCCCCGGCCCCACGAGCAGTACTTC.

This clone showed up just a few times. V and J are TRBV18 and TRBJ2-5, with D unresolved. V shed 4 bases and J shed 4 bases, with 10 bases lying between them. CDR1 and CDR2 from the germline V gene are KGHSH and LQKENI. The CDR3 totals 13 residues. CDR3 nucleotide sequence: TGTGCCAGCTCACAGGAAGGCGGAGAGACCCAGTACTTC. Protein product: CASSQEGGETQYF.

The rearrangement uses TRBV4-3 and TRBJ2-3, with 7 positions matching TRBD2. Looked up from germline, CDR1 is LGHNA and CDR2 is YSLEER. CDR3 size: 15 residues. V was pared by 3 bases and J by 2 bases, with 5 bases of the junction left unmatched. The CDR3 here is CASSQGGEATDTQYF. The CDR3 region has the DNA TGCGCCAGCAGCCAGGGGGGGGAAGCCACAGATACGCAGTATTTT.

The CDR3 reads CASREGQRRNYGYTF. In DNA form, the CDR3 reads TGTGCCAGCAGGGAGGGACAGCGTAGAAACTATGGCTACACCTTC. This chain links TRBV28 with TRBJ1-2, with 7 bases lining up with TRBD1. The germline gives CDR1 MDHEN, CDR2 SYDVKM. The CDR3 has 15 amino acids. Trimming took 6 bases from V and 2 from J; bases not matched to a gene: 9.

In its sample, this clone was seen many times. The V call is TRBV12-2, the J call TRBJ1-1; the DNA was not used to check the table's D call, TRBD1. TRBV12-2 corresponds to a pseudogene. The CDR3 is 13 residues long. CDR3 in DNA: TGTGCAAGTCGCTTGACAGGGAACACTGAAGCTTTCTTT. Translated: CASRLTGNTEAFF.

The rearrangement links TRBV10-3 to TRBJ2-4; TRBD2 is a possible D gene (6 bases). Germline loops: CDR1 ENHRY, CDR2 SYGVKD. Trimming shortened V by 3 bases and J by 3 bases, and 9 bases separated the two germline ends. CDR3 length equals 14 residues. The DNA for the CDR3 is TGTGCCATCAGTGATGCGCGGGACAAAAACATTCAGTACTTC. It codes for CAISDARDKNIQYF.

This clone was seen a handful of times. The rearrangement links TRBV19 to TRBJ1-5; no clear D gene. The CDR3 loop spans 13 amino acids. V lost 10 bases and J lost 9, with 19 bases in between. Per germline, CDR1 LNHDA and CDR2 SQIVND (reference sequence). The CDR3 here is CATQPRAFGPQHF. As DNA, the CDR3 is TGTGCCACCCAACCTCGCGCTTTTGGGCCCCAGCATTTT.

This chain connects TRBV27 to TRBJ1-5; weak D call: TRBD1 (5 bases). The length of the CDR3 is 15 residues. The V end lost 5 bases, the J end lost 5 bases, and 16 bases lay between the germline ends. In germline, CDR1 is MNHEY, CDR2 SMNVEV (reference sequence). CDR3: CASSPSTGGHQPQHF. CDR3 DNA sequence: TGTGCCAGCAGTCCATCAACGGGGGGTCATCAGCCCCAGCATTTT.